Below, 30 T cell receptor beta chains from the same sample are listed, as sequenced in a study of T cell repertoires in cytomegalovirus infection. MiXCR, applied by TCRdb to the reads, yields one record per CDR3 protein. Altogether some 800,000 distinct CDR3 sequences are present, around a third being singletons, with the ten largest covering roughly 12%. No cognate antigen is known for these TCRs. This material consisted of cultured CD8+ T cells from PBMCs, taken from culture after CMV antigen stimulation. The receptors were gathered from a human donor in good health (CMV status not recorded). Some clones in this sample may be carry-over from other donors' samples.

This chain uses TRBV4-1 with TRBJ1-3; a possible D gene is TRBD1 (5 bases). This CDR3 is 15 amino acids long. Germline CDR1 reads MGHRA; CDR2 reads YSYEKL. Trimming stripped 0 bases from V and 4 bases from J, with 10 bases between. For the CDR3, the DNA is TGCGCCAGCAGCCAAGACCGGGGCCGCGGAAACACCATATATTTT. It specifies CASSQDRGRGNTIYF.

V is TRBV7-6 and J is TRBJ2-2; D gene unclear. CDR1 is SGHVS, CDR2 FNYEAQ, per germline. Trimming removed 2 bases from V and 0 bases from J, with 13 bases in between. The CDR3 runs 17 residues. The CDR3 DNA reads as TGTGCCAGCAGCTTATTCGCCATATCACCGAACACCGGGGAGCTGTTTTTT. This encodes CASSLFAISPNTGELFF. The variable domain in full, completed from reference TRBV7-6 and TRBJ2-2, reads GAGVSQSPRYKVTKRGQDVALRCDPISGHVSLYWYRQALGQGPEFLTYFNYEAQQDKSGLPNDRFSAERPEGSISTLTIQRTEQRDSAMYRCASSLFAISPNTGELFFGEGSRLTVL.

The chain recombines TRBV11-3 with TRBJ2-7; D gene ambiguous. Germline V gives CDR1 SGHNT, CDR2 YENEEA. Trimming left V 8 bases short and J 5 bases short, with 4 bases between. The CDR3 totals 9 residues. The CDR3 here is CASPHEQYV. CDR3 in DNA: TGTGCCAGCCCCCACGAGCAGTACGTC.

This clonotype was picked up many times. J is TRBJ2-1 and V is TRBV12-3 or TRBV12-4; TRBD1 agrees at 11 bases. The CDR3 is 15 residues long. J gave up 10 bases and V 5 bases, and 10 bases lay outside the gene matches. CDR3 DNA sequence: TGTGCCAGCAGTCCCTGGACAGGGGGCGGCGAAGAGCAGTTCTTC. Translating gives CASSPWTGGGEEQFF.

The chain carries TRBV12-3 or TRBV12-4 and TRBJ2-3, with 12 bases aligning to TRBD1. The CDR3 totals 17 residues. Trimming cost V 5 bases and J 1 base; bases outside gene matches: 7. DNA of the CDR3: TGTGCCAGCAGTCCCGGGACAGGGGGCGGTGGCACAGATACGCAGTATTTT. This gives the protein CASSPGTGGGGTDTQYF.

The chain has TRBV10-3 and TRBJ2-2; TRBD1 agrees at 7 bases. Per the germline V gene, CDR1 is ENHRY and CDR2 is SYGVKD. V shed 3 bases and J 1 base; nucleotides not matched to a gene: 5. The CDR3 is made up of 16 amino acids. The CDR3 here is CAISEEGGLNTGELFF. The CDR3 DNA reads TGTGCCATCAGTGAAGAAGGGGGCCTGAACACCGGGGAGCTGTTTTTT.

The chain is built from TRBV20-1 and TRBJ1-2; D unresolved. The CDR3 contains 12 residues. V was trimmed by 1 base and J by 4 bases, leaving 7 bases between them. CDR1 and CDR2 from the germline V gene are DFQATT and SNEGSKA (reference sequence). The CDR3 DNA reads TGCAGTGCTAGAGGACAAACCTATGGCTACACCTTC. Amino acids: CSARGQTYGYTF.

CDR3 bases: TGTGCCAGCAGCTATGTGACAGGGCAGCCCCAGCATTTT. Amino acids: CASSYVTGQPQHF. The chain joins TRBV6-6 to TRBJ1-5; TRBD1 aligns across 7 bases. With 6 bases clipped from V and 7 bases from J, the junction kept 6 bases outside the gene matches. Germline CDR1 MNHNY, CDR2 SVGAGI (reference sequence). The CDR3 extends over 13 amino acids.

This sequence joins TRBV20-1 and TRBJ2-3, with TRBD2 matching 13 bases. Germline V gives CDR1 DFQATT, CDR2 SNEGSKA (reference sequence). CDR3 length: 15 residues. Trimming removed 4 bases from V and 2 bases from J; junction bases left unmatched: 3. The CDR3 loop is CSATGLAGDTDTQYF. DNA of the CDR3: TGCAGTGCTACCGGACTAGCGGGGGACACAGATACGCAGTATTTT.

The chain couples TRBV11-2 to TRBJ2-3; possibly TRBD1 for D (5 bases). The CDR3 contains 18 residues. In germline, CDR1 is SGHAT, CDR2 FQNNGV. The ends were cut back, 0 bases at V and 4 bases at J, with 20 bases in the middle. CDR3 in amino acids: CASSLDKASGLISDTQYF. The DNA for the CDR3 is TGTGCCAGCAGCTTAGATAAGGCATCAGGGCTGATATCAGATACGCAGTATTTT.

This clonotype showed up just a few times. The chain employs TRBV10-1 and TRBJ1-1; no reliable D call. Trimming pared 0 bases from V and 6 bases from J, leaving 11 bases between. The germline gives CDR1 WNHNN, CDR2 SYGVQD (reference sequence). The CDR3 is 14 residues long. CDR3 bases: TGCGCCAGCAGTGAGTCGATGGGCGAGGCTGAAGCTTTCTTT. Translation gives CASSESMGEAEAFF.

This clonotype appeared a few times. V gene TRBV11-2 combines with J gene TRBJ2-1, with a tentative D call TRBD2 (5 bases). CDR3 length: 14 amino acids. CDR1 is SGHAT and CDR2 is FQNNGV in the germline V gene. V was shortened by 5 bases and J by 9 bases, with 17 bases between the two germline ends. CDR3 bases: TGTGCCAGCAGCGTCGAGGTTGGTGAGGGTGAGCAGTTCTTC. Translating it yields CASSVEVGEGEQFF.

This clonotype has just a few counts. The rearrangement links TRBV27 to TRBJ2-7; D perhaps matches TRBD1 (5 bases). V lost 2 bases to trimming and J lost 2 bases, with 7 bases between them. CDR1 is MNHEY and CDR2 is SMNVEV in the germline V gene (reference sequence). There are 13 residues in the CDR3. DNA for the CDR3: TGTGCCAGCAGTTTAGGGGCACCCTACGAGCAGTACTTC. Translated: CASSLGAPYEQYF.

As to this clonotype: Germline is not matched at one junction end, which may reflect a read error. The chain employs TRBV4-1 and TRBJ2-3, with D perhaps TRBD1 (6 bases). CDR3 length equals 16 residues. Germline V lookup: CDR1 MGHRA, CDR2 YSYEKL. The CDR3 DNA reads TGTGCCAGCAGCCAAGAAGAAAGGGGGAAGGGAAATACGCAGTATTTT. Translated: CASSQEERGKGNTQYF.

The chain uses TRBV3-1 and TRBJ2-2; 8 positions agree with TRBD1. Germline CDR1 reads LGHDT; CDR2 reads YNNKEL (reference sequence). The CDR3 is 16 amino acids. V shed 6 bases, J shed 3 bases, and the junction held 9 bases outside the gene matches. The CDR3 sequence is CASRLPTGQDTGELFF. DNA of the CDR3: TGTGCCAGCAGGCTACCTACGGGACAGGACACCGGGGAGCTGTTTTTT.

Worth noting for this clonotype: A read error may account for a junction end that differs from germline. The chain's CDR3 is CATSRDRGGGNQPQHF. CDR3 bases: TGTGCCACCAGCCGAGACAGGGGAGGGGGCAATCAGCCCCAGCATTTT. V usage is TRBV15 and J usage is TRBJ1-5; 8 bases fit TRBD1. This CDR3 contains 16 residues. Germline V lookup: CDR1 LNHNV, CDR2 YYDKDF (reference sequence).

This clonotype was seen ten or more times. This chain uses TRBV6-2 or TRBV6-3 with TRBJ2-1; no reliable D call. Looked up from germline, CDR1 is MNHEY and CDR2 is SVGEGT. Trimming removed 10 bases from V and 5 bases from J, with 18 bases in between. The CDR3 length is 14 residues. The CDR3 DNA sequence: TGTGCCACCACACCGGCAGGCAGGAACAATGAGCAGTTCTTC. It codes for CATTPAGRNNEQFF.

This clonotype occurred many times. V is TRBV7-6 and J is TRBJ2-1; D might be TRBD2 (6 bases). CDR3 length: 17 residues. CDR1 SGHVS and CDR2 FNYEAQ come from the germline V gene. Trimming removed 0 bases from V and 4 bases from J, with 16 bases in between. In nucleotides, the CDR3 is TGTGCCAGCAGCTTAGCTAACGGGGGACCAACATACAATGAGCAGTTCTTC. Amino acid sequence: CASSLANGGPTYNEQFF.

This clonotype has only a few counts. V usage is TRBV24-1 and J usage is TRBJ2-1, with unresolved D. This CDR3 has 13 amino acids. Germline values: CDR1 KGHDR, CDR2 SFDVKD. The ends were cut back, 5 bases at V and 7 bases at J, with 11 bases in the middle. This CDR3 reads CATSVQGKNEQFF. DNA for the CDR3: TGTGCCACCAGTGTTCAAGGGAAGAATGAGCAGTTCTTC.

The V gene is TRBV5-5, the J gene TRBJ1-5, with D perhaps matching TRBD1 (5 bases). This CDR3 contains 15 residues. The germline V and J ends were trimmed by 2 bases and 3 bases, with 12 bases remaining between them. From germline, CDR1 is SGHKS and CDR2 YYEKEE (reference sequence). The CDR3 protein is CASSFGDSLNQPQHF. In nucleotides, the CDR3 is TGTGCCAGCAGCTTTGGAGACAGTCTCAATCAGCCCCAGCATTTT.

In its sample, this clonotype was seen a few times. This rearrangement joins TRBV7-6 to TRBJ2-3; the match to TRBD1 covers 10 bases. V lost 5 bases to trimming and J lost 6 bases; unmatched junction nucleotides: 5. Germline lookup yields CDR1 SGHVS and CDR2 FNYEAQ. The CDR3 length is 14 residues. The CDR3 sequence is CASSRRQGADTQYF. The CDR3 nucleotides are TGTGCCAGCAGCAGGCGACAGGGGGCCGATACGCAGTATTTT. The entire variable domain, with the rest obtained from reference TRBV7-6 and TRBJ2-3, is as follows: GAGVSQSPRYKVTKRGQDVALRCDPISGHVSLYWYRQALGQGPEFLTYFNYEAQQDKSGLPNDRFSAERPEGSISTLTIQRTEQRDSAMYRCASSRRQGADTQYFGPGTRLTVL.

This chain connects TRBV4-2 to TRBJ2-1, with 7 bases lining up with TRBD1. The trim removed 4 bases at V and 2 bases at J, leaving 5 bases unmatched. The CDR3 runs 15 residues. Germline V gene sequence: CDR1 LGHNA, CDR2 YNFKEQ. The CDR3 DNA follows: TGTGCCAGCAGCCGAGGACAGGCTACCTACAATGAGCAGTTCTTC. Protein product: CASSRGQATYNEQFF.

The V call is TRBV10-1, the J call TRBJ1-2; D is possibly TRBD1 (6 bases). The V and J ends lost 3 bases and 4 bases respectively, with 12 bases between them. Germline V gene lookup returns CDR1 WNHNN and CDR2 SYGVQD (reference sequence). The CDR3 is made up of 14 amino acids. For the CDR3, the DNA is TGCGCCAGCAGTGATTCAGGGGATTTCTATGGCTACACCTTC. Protein sequence: CASSDSGDFYGYTF.

This clonotype appeared a few times. The chain joins TRBV7-9 to TRBJ1-1; possible D gene TRBD1, 6 bases. CDR3 size: 12 residues. The ends were cut back, 6 bases at V and 8 bases at J, with 13 bases in the middle. CDR1 is SEHNR, CDR2 FQNEAQ, per germline (reference sequence). CDR3 bases: TGTGCCAGCAGGCACGGCGGGACAGAAGCTTTCTTT. It is translated as CASRHGGTEAFF.

The rearrangement uses TRBV7-8 and TRBJ2-7, with D perhaps TRBD1 (8 bases). The ends were cut back, 1 base at V and 0 bases at J, with 13 bases in the middle. CDR1 is SGHVS and CDR2 is FQNEAQ in the germline V gene. The CDR3 length is 16 residues. The CDR3 protein is CASSLERDRSSYEQYF. The CDR3 DNA follows: TGTGCCAGCAGCTTAGAGCGGGACAGGAGCTCCTACGAGCAGTACTTC.

Many counts were recorded for this clonotype. The CDR3 sequence is CASSDYSKAHEQYF. The CDR3 DNA reads TGTGCCAGCAGCGATTACAGTAAGGCACACGAGCAGTACTTC. The chain combines TRBV7-9 with TRBJ2-7; D is ambiguous. In germline, CDR1 is SEHNR, CDR2 FQNEAQ (reference sequence). The CDR3 contains 14 residues. Trimming removed 5 bases from V and 5 bases from J, with 16 bases in between.

The rearrangement links TRBV7-6 to TRBJ2-1; D gene ambiguous. The CDR3 loop spans 20 amino acids. CDR1 and CDR2 from the germline V gene are SGHVS and FNYEAQ. The V gene lost 4 bases and the J gene lost 0 bases, with 25 bases spanning the gap. The CDR3 DNA is TGTGCCAGCAGCTACCTCGCCCATGGGTCAAAGTCGAGCTCCTACAATGAGCAGTTCTTC. It is translated as CASSYLAHGSKSSSYNEQFF.

This chain uses TRBV28 with TRBJ1-1; a possible D gene is TRBD1 (5 bases). This CDR3 is built from 18 residues. Trimming cost V 0 bases and J 1 base, with 18 bases left between them. CDR1 and CDR2 (germline): MDHEN, SYDVKM. The CDR3 nucleotides are TGTGCCAGCAGTTTATGGTCCGTGACAGCAGCCCCGAACACTGAAGCTTTCTTT. Translated, it gives CASSLWSVTAAPNTEAFF.

This clonotype has a handful of counts. The chain joins TRBV27 to TRBJ2-7; D unresolved. V gave up 9 bases and J gave up 3 bases, with 27 bases separating them. Germline CDR1 is MNHEY and CDR2 is SMNVEV (reference sequence). This CDR3 spans 17 amino acids. DNA for the CDR3: TGTGCCAGAGGAAAATGTAATGGGAAGCCGCCGATCTACGAGCAGTACGTC. As protein: CARGKCNGKPPIYEQYV.

The chain recombines TRBV7-3 with TRBJ1-6; D uncertain. V lost 1 base and J 6 bases, leaving 10 bases between the germline ends. The CDR3 extends over 15 amino acids. Germline assignment: CDR1 SGHTA and CDR2 FQGTGA. The CDR3 DNA reads as TGTGCCAGCAGCTTAAAAGCAGACATTAATTCACCCCTCCACTTT. Translation: CASSLKADINSPLHF.